The 3 T cell receptor beta chains listed next were all sequenced from one sample in a study of shared clonotypes between healthy human individuals. Libraries were prepared by immunoSEQ multiplex PCR; TCRdb keeps only in-frame clonotypes and omits some of them. The sample comprises some 2 million clones, just under 95% of which are singletons, and roughly 1.2% rests with the top ten. Only CD45RO-negative cells positively selected for CCR7 counted as naive CD8 cells, so terminally differentiated effector memory CD45RA+ cells were excluded. The sample consisted of naive CD8+ T cells sorted from blood. The receptors derive from a man younger than 30 in good health.

The V call is TRBV19, the J call TRBJ1-2; D may be TRBD1 (5 bases). The CDR3 consists of 12 residues. The germline gives CDR1 LNHDA, CDR2 SQIVND (reference sequence). Trimming cost V 10 bases and J 5 bases, with 14 bases left between them. The CDR3 nucleotides are TGTGCCACCCGAGGGGAGGGGTATGGCTACACCTTC. Amino acids: CATRGEGYGYTF.

This clone was recorded only once. V usage is TRBV10-2 and J usage is TRBJ1-4; 8 bases align to TRBD1. The CDR3 is made up of 14 amino acids. Germline-derived CDR1 and CDR2 are WSHSY and SAAADI. Trimming cost V 4 bases and J 5 bases; bases outside gene matches: 3. Here the CDR3 reads CASSGTGSNEKLFF. The CDR3 bases are TGCGCCAGCAGTGGGACAGGGAGCAATGAAAAACTGTTTTTT.

The rearrangement uses TRBV30 and TRBJ2-5; D call uncertain. Per the germline V gene, CDR1 is GTSNPN and CDR2 is SVGIG (reference sequence). This CDR3 is built from 14 residues. V dropped 0 bases and J dropped 3 bases, with 11 bases sitting between them. The DNA of the CDR3 is TGTGCCTGGAGTGTCGAACAGAATAAAGAGACCCAGTACTTC. Residues: CAWSVEQNKETQYF.